These 13 T cell receptor beta chains were sequenced from one sample in a study of T cell repertoires in cytomegalovirus infection. Each CDR3 protein gets one entry after TCRdb re-called the reads with MiXCR. This table has about 920,000 distinct CDR3 sequences, about a third appearing once. Their recognized antigens are unknown. The material sequenced was cultured CD8+ T cells from PBMCs, taken from culture after CMV antigen stimulation. The receptors come from a human donor in good health (CMV status not recorded). Some clones in this sample may be carry-over from other donors' samples.

The V gene is TRBV6-6, the J gene TRBJ1-5; D gene uncertain. Trimming removed 4 bases from V and 6 bases from J, with 13 bases in between. CDR1 and CDR2 from the germline V gene are MNHNY and SVGAGI (reference sequence). This CDR3 has 14 residues. For the CDR3, the DNA is TGTGCCAGCAGTTCCCAGGCTGGAGGTCAGCCCCAGCATTTT. It is translated as CASSSQAGGQPQHF.

This clonotype has a handful of counts. V usage is TRBV5-5 and J usage is TRBJ2-7; D gene uncertain. The CDR3 has 13 amino acids. The V gene lost 2 bases and the J gene lost 1 base, with 7 bases spanning the gap. Germline lookup yields CDR1 SGHKS and CDR2 YYEKEE (reference sequence). The CDR3 here is CASSFESSYEQYF. CDR3 DNA: TGTGCCAGCAGCTTTGAATCGTCCTACGAGCAGTACTTC. Full variable domain (outside the CDR3, taken from reference TRBV5-5 and TRBJ2-7): DAGVTQSPTHLIKTRGQQVTLRCSPISGHKSVSWYQQVLGQGPQFIFQYYEKEERGRGNFPDRFSARQFPNYSSELNVNALLLGDSALYLCASSFESSYEQYFGPGTRLTVT.

This sequence joins TRBV29-1 and TRBJ2-2; the match to TRBD2 covers 8 bases. V lost 7 bases, J lost 5 bases, and 3 bases stayed unmatched. In germline, CDR1 is SQVTM, CDR2 ANQGSEA. CDR3 length: 12 amino acids. The CDR3 loop reads CSAPGGTGELFF. For the CDR3, the DNA is TGCAGCGCCCCGGGAGGGACCGGGGAGCTGTTTTTT.

In this sample, this clonotype turned up many times. The rearrangement uses TRBV7-2 and TRBJ2-7, with D perhaps TRBD2 (6 bases). The CDR3 extends over 16 amino acids. The germline gives CDR1 SGHTA, CDR2 FQGNSA. Trimming removed 1 base from V and 3 bases from J, with 16 bases in between. DNA for the CDR3: TGTGCCAGCAGCTTAGATGGGGGGTTTGGCTACTACGAGCAGTACTTC. It translates to CASSLDGGFGYYEQYF.

This clonotype occurred many times. The chain combines TRBV7-6 with TRBJ2-1, with D possibly TRBD2 on 6 matching bases. CDR3 length equals 13 residues. Trimming pared 4 bases from V and 10 bases from J, leaving 14 bases between. CDR1 and CDR2 (germline): SGHVS, FNYEAQ. In DNA form, the CDR3 reads TGTGCCAGCAGCTCCGGGGAGGTCAGCGAGCAGTTCTTC. Its translation is CASSSGEVSEQFF.

This clonotype appeared a single time. The chain carries TRBV12-3 or TRBV12-4 and TRBJ2-7; D ambiguous. V lost 3 bases, J lost 0 bases, and 9 bases lay in between. This CDR3 is 14 amino acids long. The CDR3 coding sequence is TGTGCCAGCAGTTTCCGTCCCAGCTCCTACGAGCAGTACGTC. Translating it yields CASSFRPSSYEQYV.

This clonotype was picked up many times. This sequence joins TRBV6-1 and TRBJ2-7; D is possibly TRBD2 (6 bases). In germline, CDR1 is MNHNS, CDR2 SASEGT. The V gene lost 8 bases and the J gene lost 2 bases, with 13 bases spanning the gap. The CDR3 covers 13 residues. CDR3 nucleotide sequence: TGTGCCAGCGAAGGCGGGGAAACCTACGAGCAGTACTTC. It codes for CASEGGETYEQYF.

This clonotype was seen ten or more times. CDR3 in DNA: TGTGCCAGCAAACCCAGAGGGGCAGATACGCAGTATTTT. Translation gives CASKPRGADTQYF. The chain carries TRBV7-8 and TRBJ2-3, with D perhaps being TRBD1 or TRBD2 (5 bases each). CDR3 size: 13 residues. Deletions cut 7 bases from V and 4 bases from J, with 12 bases between. Germline V gives CDR1 SGHVS, CDR2 FQNEAQ.

This clonotype was counted ten times or more. The V gene is TRBV7-9, the J gene TRBJ1-2; no clear D gene. The V end lost 0 bases, the J end lost 3 bases, and 20 bases lay between the germline ends. This CDR3 spans 18 amino acids. CDR1 is SEHNR, CDR2 FQNEAQ, per germline (reference sequence). The CDR3 here is CASSLARSFSDGHYGYTF. The CDR3 DNA reads TGTGCCAGCAGCTTAGCAAGGTCCTTCTCCGACGGCCACTATGGCTACACCTTC. The full variable domain, in which reference TRBV7-9 and TRBJ1-2 provide the parts outside the CDR3, is DTGVSQNPRHKITKRGQNVTFRCDPISEHNRLYWYRQTLGQGPEFLTYFQNEAQLEKSRLLSDRFSAERPKGSFSTLEIQRTEQGDSAMYLCASSLARSFSDGHYGYTFGSGTRLTVV.

V gene TRBV20-1 combines with J gene TRBJ2-1; D tentatively fits TRBD1 or TRBD2 (5 bases each). V lost 8 bases and J 0 bases, leaving 17 bases between the germline ends. Germline V gene lookup returns CDR1 DFQATT and CDR2 SNEGSKA (reference sequence). The CDR3 is 15 amino acids. The CDR3 DNA sequence: TGCAGTCGATGGGGGAGCGGTAACTCCTACAATGAGCAGTTCTTC. As protein: CSRWGSGNSYNEQFF.

The CDR3 region is CASSPFPTNEQFF. CDR3 DNA: TGTGCCAGCAGTCCCTTCCCGACCAATGAGCAGTTCTTC. The J gene is TRBJ2-1, the V gene TRBV27; no clear D gene. The germline V gene encodes CDR1 MNHEY and CDR2 SMNVEV (reference sequence). V lost 5 bases, J lost 6 bases, and 11 bases lay in between. The CDR3 sequence is 13 residues long.

The rearrangement joins TRBV5-6 to TRBJ1-2; 7 positions match TRBD1. This CDR3 region has 15 residues. The germline gives CDR1 SGHDT, CDR2 YYEEEE. Unmatched junction bases numbered 11, after V lost 4 bases and J lost 5 bases. The CDR3 loop reads CASSLGTEGRYGYTF. The CDR3 region has the DNA TGTGCCAGCAGCCTAGGGACAGAGGGGCGATATGGCTACACCTTC.

The sample holds a few counts of this clonotype. The J gene is TRBJ1-1, the V gene TRBV7-2, with D uncertain. Germline-derived CDR1 and CDR2 are SGHTA and FQGNSA. The V and J ends lost 6 bases and 3 bases respectively, with 11 bases between them. The CDR3 is 13 residues long. CDR3 amino acids: CASSRARYTEAFF. The CDR3 nucleotides are TGTGCCAGCAGTCGAGCCCGGTACACTGAAGCTTTCTTT.